These T cell receptor beta chains were read from a single sample in a study of CD8+CD57+ T cells in acquired aplastic anemia. TCRdb re-called the reads with MiXCR, one entry per CDR3 protein. The sample lists 180,000 or so distinct CDR3 sequences, 40% to 55% seen once, with 0.85% to 1.3% in the top ten. Material for sequencing was sorted CD4+, CD8+, or CD8+CD57+ T cells (not recorded which) from PBMCs. These receptor sequences come from a human donor with aplastic anemia. CDR3s include the opening cysteine and the closing phenylalanine or tryptophan. The D gene is left open where the match is weak. The size entry is marked missing in some rows and otherwise reads once, few, many or a size class.

size	D	J	V	DNA	CDR3
.	TRBD2	TRBJ2-4	TRBV2	TGTGCCAGCACGTTATTAGCGGGGAGAAACACTCAGTACTTC	CASTLLAGRNTQYF
once	.	TRBJ1-5	TRBV9	TGTGCCAGCAGCGAGGGGTGGGACAATCAGCCCCAGCATTTT	CASSEGWDNQPQHF
many	TRBD2	TRBJ2-7	TRBV20-1	TGCAGTGCTAGAGTCCGACTAGCGGGATCCTACGAGCAGTACTTC	CSARVRLAGSYEQYF
few	.	TRBJ2-3	TRBV27	TGTGCCAGCAGTTTGCTAGGTCTAGATACGCAGTATTTT	CASSLLGLDTQYF
.	.	TRBJ2-5	TRBV7-6	TGTGCCAGCAGCCTGGGGCAGGGCCGGGGGGAGACCCAGTACTTC	CASSLGQGRGETQYF
.	.	TRBJ1-6	TRBV7-9	TGTGCCAGCAGCTTGGACAGCATCAGCGGGTCACCCCTCCACTTT	CASSLDSISGSPLHF
.	.	TRBJ2-5	TRBV20-1	TGCAGTGCTAGAGAAAGGGGGGGGTCGACCCAGTACTTC	CSARERGGSTQYF
many	.	TRBJ1-1	TRBV12-3/TRBV12-4	TGTGCCAGCAGATGGAGGACTGAAGCTTTCTTT	CASRWRTEAFF
.	.	TRBJ2-1	TRBV20-1	TGCAGTGCTAGAGATCCGGAGGGGCCTGAGCAGTTCTTC	CSARDPEGPEQFF
many	.	TRBJ1-2	TRBV7-8	TGTGCCAGCACCATTGGGGGGGGAGGCTACACCTTC	CASTIGGGGYTF
many	TRBD1	TRBJ2-1	TRBV20-1	TGCAGTGCTATAACCCGACAGGGAGAATCCTACAATGAGCAGTTCTTC	CSAITRQGESYNEQFF
.	.	TRBJ2-7	TRBV19	TGTGCCAGTAGTATAGCCGCAGGGCAGACTGCTTCCTACGAGCAGTACTTC	CASSIAAGQTASYEQYF
once	.	TRBJ2-3	TRBV15	TGTGCCACCAGCAGAGTACTGACAGATACGCAGTATTTT	CATSRVLTDTQYF
.	.	TRBJ1-1	TRBV7-2	TGTGCCAGCAGCTCACAGATGAACACTGAAGCTTTCTTT	CASSSQMNTEAFF
.	.	TRBJ1-2	TRBV6-5	TGTGCCAGCAGTTCGATTGGCAGGGATGGCTACACCTTC	CASSSIGRDGYTF
.	.	TRBJ2-7	TRBV7-8	TGTGCCAGCAGCTCACAAACTGGCGGGGAGAACGAGCAGTACTTC	CASSSQTGGENEQYF
many	.	TRBJ2-1	TRBV5-1	TGCGCCAGCAGCTCGGACATCTACAATGAGCAGTTCTTC	CASSSDIYNEQFF
many	TRBD2	TRBJ2-1	TRBV9	TGTGCCAGCAGCGTAGGCGGGGGGGCGTCCAATGAGCAGTTCTTC	CASSVGGGASNEQFF
few	.	TRBJ2-7	TRBV10-3	TGTGCCATCAGTGAAGACTTACAAGGCAAGCAGTACTTC	CAISEDLQGKQYF
.	.	TRBJ1-1	TRBV29-1	TGCAGCGTTATCCCTACAGGGTACTTTGAAGCTTTCTTT	CSVIPTGYFEAFF
.	.	TRBJ2-7	TRBV19	TGTGCCAGTAGTCCCCAGTCAAGCTCCTACGAGCAGTACTTC	CASSPQSSSYEQYF
.	.	TRBJ1-3	TRBV9	TGTGCCAGCAGCGTAGGTCAGACGGGCACCATATATTTT	CASSVGQTGTIYF
many	TRBD1	TRBJ2-7	TRBV5-4	TGTGCCAGCAGCTCCGGGACAGGGGGTCTCGAGCAGTACTTC	CASSSGTGGLEQYF
.	.	TRBJ2-1	TRBV6-1	TGTGCCAGCAGTGTAGAAGAGGGGAGGTACAGTGAGCAGTTCTTC	CASSVEEGRYSEQFF
.	TRBD1	TRBJ1-1	TRBV24-1	TGTGCCAGCTCACCCGGGACAGGGGATGTGAACACTGAAGCTTTCTTT	CASSPGTGDVNTEAFF
.	TRBD2	TRBJ2-1	TRBV19	TGTGCCAGTAGTATGACGGGGAGGTCTAGCGTGGGGGGAGGGCATGAGCAGTTCTTC	CASSMTGRSSVGGGHEQFF
.	.	TRBJ2-7	TRBV7-2	TGTGCCAGCAGCTTGATGGAGGTGCAGTACTTC	CASSLMEVQYF
many	.	TRBJ1-1	TRBV7-9	TGTGCCAGCAGCTTAAATGAAGTTCCGAACACTGAAGCTTTCTTT	CASSLNEVPNTEAFF
.	.	TRBJ1-5	TRBV29-1	TGCAGCGCTTCTAGCGGGGGGGTACAAGAGACCCAGCATTTT	CSASSGGVQETQHF